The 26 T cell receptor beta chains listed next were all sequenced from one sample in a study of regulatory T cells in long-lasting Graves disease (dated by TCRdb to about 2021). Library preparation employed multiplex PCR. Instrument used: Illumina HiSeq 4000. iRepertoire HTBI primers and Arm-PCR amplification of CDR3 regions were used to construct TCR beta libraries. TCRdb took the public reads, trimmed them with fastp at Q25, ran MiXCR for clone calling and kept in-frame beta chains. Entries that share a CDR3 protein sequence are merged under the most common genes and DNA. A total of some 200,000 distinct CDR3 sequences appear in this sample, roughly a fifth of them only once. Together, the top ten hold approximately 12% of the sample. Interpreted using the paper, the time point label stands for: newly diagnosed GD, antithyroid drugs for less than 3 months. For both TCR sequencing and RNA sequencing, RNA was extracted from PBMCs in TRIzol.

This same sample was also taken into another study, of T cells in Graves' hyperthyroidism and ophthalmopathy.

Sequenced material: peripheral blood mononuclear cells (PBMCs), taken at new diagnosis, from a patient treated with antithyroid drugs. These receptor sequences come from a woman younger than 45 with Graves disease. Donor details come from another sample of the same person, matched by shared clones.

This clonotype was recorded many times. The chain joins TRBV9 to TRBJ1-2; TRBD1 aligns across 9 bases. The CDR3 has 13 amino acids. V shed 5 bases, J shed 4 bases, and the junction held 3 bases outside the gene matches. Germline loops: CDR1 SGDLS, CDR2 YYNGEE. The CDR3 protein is CASSGDRVYGYTF. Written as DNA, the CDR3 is TGTGCCAGCAGTGGGGACAGGGTCTATGGCTACACCTTC.

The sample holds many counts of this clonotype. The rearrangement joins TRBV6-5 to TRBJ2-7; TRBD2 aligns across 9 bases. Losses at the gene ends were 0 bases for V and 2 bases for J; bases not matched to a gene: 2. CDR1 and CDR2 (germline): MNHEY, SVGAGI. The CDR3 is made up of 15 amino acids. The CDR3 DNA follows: TGTGCCAGCAGTTACTCGGCGGGAGGGCCCTACGAGCAGTACTTC. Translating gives CASSYSAGGPYEQYF.

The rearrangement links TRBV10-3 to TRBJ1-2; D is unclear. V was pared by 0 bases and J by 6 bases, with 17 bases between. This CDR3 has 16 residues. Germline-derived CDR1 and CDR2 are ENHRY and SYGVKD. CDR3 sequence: CAISESQEGIGNGYTF. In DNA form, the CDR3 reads TGTGCCATCAGTGAGTCCCAGGAAGGGATCGGCAATGGCTACACCTTC.

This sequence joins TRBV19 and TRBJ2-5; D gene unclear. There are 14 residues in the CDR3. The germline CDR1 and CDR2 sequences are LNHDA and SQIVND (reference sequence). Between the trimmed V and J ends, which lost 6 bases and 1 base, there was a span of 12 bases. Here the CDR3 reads CASSTTVTQETQYF. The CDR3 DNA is TGTGCCAGTAGCACCACTGTGACCCAAGAGACCCAGTACTTC.

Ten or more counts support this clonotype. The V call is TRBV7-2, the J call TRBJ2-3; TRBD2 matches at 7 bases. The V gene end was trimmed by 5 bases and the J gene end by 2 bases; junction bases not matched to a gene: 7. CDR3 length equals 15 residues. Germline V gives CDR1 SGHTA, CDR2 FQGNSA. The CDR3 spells CASSPGLVYTDTQYF. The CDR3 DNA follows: TGTGCCAGCAGCCCTGGACTAGTCTACACAGATACGCAGTATTTT.

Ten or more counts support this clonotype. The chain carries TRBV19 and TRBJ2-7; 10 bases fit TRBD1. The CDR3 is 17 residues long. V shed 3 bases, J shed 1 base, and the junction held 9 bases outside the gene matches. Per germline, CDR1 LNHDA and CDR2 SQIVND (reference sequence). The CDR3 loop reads CASSITRDRGQSYEQYF. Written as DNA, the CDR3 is TGTGCCAGTAGTATTACCCGGGACAGGGGACAATCCTACGAGCAGTACTTC.

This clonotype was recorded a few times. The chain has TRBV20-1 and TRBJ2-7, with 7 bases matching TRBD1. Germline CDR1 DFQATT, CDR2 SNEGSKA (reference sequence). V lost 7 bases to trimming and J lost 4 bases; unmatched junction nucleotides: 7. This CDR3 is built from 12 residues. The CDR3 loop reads CSVATGKYEQYF. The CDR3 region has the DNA TGCAGTGTCGCGACAGGGAAATACGAGCAGTACTTC.

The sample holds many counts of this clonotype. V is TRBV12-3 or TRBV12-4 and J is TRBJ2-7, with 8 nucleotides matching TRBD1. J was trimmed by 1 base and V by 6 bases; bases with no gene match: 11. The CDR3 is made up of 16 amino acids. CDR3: CASSPVSRDRSYEQYF. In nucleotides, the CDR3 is TGTGCCAGCAGCCCTGTCTCCCGGGACAGGTCCTACGAGCAGTACTTC.

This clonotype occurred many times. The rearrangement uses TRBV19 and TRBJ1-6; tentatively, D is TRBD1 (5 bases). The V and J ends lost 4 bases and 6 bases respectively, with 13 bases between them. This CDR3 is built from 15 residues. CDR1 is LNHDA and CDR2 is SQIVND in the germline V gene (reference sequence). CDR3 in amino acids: CASSSRRDGNSPLHF. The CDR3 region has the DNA TGTGCCAGTAGTAGCCGACGGGACGGTAATTCACCCCTCCACTTT.

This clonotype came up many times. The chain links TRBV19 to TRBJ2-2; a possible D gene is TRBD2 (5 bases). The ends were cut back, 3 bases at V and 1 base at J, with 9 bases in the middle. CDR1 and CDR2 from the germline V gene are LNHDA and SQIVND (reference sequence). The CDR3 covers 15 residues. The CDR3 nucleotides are TGTGCCAGTAGTATCCGGGATCTGAACACCGGGGAGCTGTTTTTT. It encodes CASSIRDLNTGELFF.

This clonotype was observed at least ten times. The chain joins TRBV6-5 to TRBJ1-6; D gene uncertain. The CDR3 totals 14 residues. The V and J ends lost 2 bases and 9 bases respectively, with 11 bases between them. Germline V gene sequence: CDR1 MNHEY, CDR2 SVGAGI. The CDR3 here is CASSYRRDGSPLHF. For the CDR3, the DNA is TGTGCCAGCAGTTACAGGCGGGATGGTTCACCCCTCCACTTT.

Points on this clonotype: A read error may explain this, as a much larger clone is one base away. The CDR3 DNA reads as TGTGCCAGCAGCTCAAGTTCACCCCCCCACTTT. Translation: CASSSSSPPHF. This rearrangement joins TRBV7-2 to TRBJ1-6; no definite D call. This CDR3 contains 11 residues. In germline, CDR1 is SGHTA, CDR2 FQGNSA.

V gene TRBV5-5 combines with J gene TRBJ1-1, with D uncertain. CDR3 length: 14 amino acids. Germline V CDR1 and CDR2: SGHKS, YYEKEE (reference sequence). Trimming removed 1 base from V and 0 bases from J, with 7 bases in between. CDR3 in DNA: TGTGCCAGCAGCTTGTGGGTGATGAACACTGAAGCTTTCTTT. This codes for CASSLWVMNTEAFF.

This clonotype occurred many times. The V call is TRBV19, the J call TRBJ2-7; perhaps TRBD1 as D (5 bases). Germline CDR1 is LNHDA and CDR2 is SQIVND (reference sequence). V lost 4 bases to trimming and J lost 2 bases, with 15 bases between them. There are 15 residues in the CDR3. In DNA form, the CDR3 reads TGTGCCAGTAGTACAGGGTCCGTGGCCACCTACGAGCAGTACTTC. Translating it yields CASSTGSVATYEQYF.

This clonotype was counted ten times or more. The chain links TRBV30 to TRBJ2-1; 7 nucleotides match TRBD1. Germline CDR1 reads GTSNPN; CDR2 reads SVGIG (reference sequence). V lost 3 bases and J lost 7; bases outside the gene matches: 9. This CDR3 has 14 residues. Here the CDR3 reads CAWSLGQGVNEQFF. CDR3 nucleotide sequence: TGTGCCTGGAGCTTGGGGCAGGGGGTAAATGAGCAGTTCTTC.

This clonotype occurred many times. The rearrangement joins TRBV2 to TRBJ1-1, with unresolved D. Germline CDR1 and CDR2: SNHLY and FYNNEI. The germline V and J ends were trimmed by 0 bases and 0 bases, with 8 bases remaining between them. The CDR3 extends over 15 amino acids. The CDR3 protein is CASSEAARMNTEAFF. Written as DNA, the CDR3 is TGTGCCAGCAGTGAAGCGGCTCGGATGAACACTGAAGCTTTCTTT.

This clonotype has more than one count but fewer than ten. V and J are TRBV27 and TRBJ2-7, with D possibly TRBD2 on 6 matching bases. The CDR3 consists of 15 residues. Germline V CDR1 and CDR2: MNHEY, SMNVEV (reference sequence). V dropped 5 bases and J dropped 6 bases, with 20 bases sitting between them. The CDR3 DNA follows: TGTGCCAGCAGTCCCACTACGGGCCAGGGAGGCGAGCAGTACTTC. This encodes CASSPTTGQGGEQYF.

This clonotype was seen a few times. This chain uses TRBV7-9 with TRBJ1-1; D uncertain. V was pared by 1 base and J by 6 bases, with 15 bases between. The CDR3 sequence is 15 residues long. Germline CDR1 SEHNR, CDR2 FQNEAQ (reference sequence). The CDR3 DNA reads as TGTGCCAGCAGCTTAGTTAGGCCGGGGAAGGCTGAAGCTTTCTTT. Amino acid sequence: CASSLVRPGKAEAFF. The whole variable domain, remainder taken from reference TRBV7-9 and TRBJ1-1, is DTGVSQNPRHKITKRGQNVTFRCDPISEHNRLYWYRQTLGQGPEFLTYFQNEAQLEKSRLLSDRFSAERPKGSFSTLEIQRTEQGDSAMYLCASSLVRPGKAEAFFGQGTRLTVV.

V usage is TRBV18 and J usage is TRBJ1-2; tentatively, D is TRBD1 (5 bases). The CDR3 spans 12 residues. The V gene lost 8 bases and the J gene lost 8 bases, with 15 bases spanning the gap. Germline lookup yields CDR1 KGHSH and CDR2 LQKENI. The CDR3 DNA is TGTGCCAGCGGACTAGGAGGGGAGGGCTACACCTTC. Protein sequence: CASGLGGEGYTF.

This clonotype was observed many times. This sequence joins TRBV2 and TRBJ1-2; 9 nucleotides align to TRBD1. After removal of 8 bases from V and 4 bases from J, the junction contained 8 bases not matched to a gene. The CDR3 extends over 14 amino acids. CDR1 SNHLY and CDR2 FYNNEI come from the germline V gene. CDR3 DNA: TGTGCCAGCGAAGTCGGGGGACAGGGCTATGGCTACACCTTC. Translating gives CASEVGGQGYGYTF. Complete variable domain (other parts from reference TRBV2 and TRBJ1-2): EPEVTQTPSHQVTQMGQEVILRCVPISNHLYFYWYRQILGQKVEFLVSFYNNEISEKSEIFDDQFSVERPDGSNFTLKIRSTKLEDSAMYFCASEVGGQGYGYTFGSGTRLTVV.

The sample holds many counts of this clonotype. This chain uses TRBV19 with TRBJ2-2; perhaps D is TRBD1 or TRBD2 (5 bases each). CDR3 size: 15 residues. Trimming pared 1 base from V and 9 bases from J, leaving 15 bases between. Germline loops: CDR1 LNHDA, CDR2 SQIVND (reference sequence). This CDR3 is CASSIGGILPRELFF. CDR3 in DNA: TGTGCCAGTAGTATAGGGGGGATTCTGCCCAGGGAGCTGTTTTTT. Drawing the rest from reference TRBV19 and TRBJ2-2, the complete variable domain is DGGITQSPKYLFRKEGQNVTLSCEQNLNHDAMYWYRQDPGQGLRLIYYSQIVNDFQKGDIAEGYSVSREKKESFPLTVTSAQKNPTAFYLCASSIGGILPRELFFGEGSRLTVL.

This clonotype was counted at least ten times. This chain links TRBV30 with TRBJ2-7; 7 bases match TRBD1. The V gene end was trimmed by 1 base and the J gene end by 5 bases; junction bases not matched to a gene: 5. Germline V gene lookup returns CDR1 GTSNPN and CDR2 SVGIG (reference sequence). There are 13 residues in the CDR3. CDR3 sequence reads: CAWSEDRLDEQYF. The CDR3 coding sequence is TGTGCCTGGAGTGAGGACAGGCTCGACGAGCAGTACTTC. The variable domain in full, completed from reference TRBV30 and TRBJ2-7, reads SQTIHQWPATLVQPVGSPLSLECTVEGTSNPNLYWYRQAAGRGLQLLFYSVGIGQISSEVPQNLSASRPQDRQFILSSKKLLLSDSGFYLCAWSEDRLDEQYFGPGTRLTVT.

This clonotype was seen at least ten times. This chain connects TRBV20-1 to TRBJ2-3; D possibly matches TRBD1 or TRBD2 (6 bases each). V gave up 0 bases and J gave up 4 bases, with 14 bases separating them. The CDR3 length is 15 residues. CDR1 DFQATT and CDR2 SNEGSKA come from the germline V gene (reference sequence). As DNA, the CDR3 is TGCAGTGCTAGAGACAACCGGGGGCTCGCAGATACGCAGTATTTT. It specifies CSARDNRGLADTQYF.

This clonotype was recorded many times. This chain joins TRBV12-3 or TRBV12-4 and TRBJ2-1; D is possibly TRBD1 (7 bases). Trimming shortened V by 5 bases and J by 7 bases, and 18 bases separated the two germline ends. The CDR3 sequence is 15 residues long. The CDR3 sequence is CASSPPGGRQNEQFF. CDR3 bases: TGTGCCAGCAGTCCACCAGGGGGGAGACAGAATGAGCAGTTCTTC.

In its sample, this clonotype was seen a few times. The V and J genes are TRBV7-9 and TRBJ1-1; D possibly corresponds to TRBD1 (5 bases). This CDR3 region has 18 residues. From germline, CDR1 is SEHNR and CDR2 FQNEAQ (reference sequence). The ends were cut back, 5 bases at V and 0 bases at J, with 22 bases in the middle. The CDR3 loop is CASSPGRVTGPVNTEAFF. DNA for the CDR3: TGTGCCAGCAGCCCCGGCCGGGTTACGGGACCGGTGAACACTGAAGCTTTCTTT.

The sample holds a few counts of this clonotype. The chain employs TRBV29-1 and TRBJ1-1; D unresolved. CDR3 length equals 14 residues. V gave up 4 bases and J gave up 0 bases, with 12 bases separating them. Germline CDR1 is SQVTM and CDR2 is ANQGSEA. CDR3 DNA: TGCAGCGTTGGAGGGAAGGTAATGAACACTGAAGCTTTCTTT. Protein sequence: CSVGGKVMNTEAFF.